This is a list of T cell receptor beta chains from one sample in a study of cytomegalovirus exposure and HLA in healthy donors. TCRdb's table, derived via immunoSEQ multiplex PCR, lists solely in-frame clones and lacks some. Here the sample spans approximately 120,000 clones, around 84% being singletons. What was sequenced was PBMCs. The receptors come from a woman in her forties in good health and CMV-seronegative. The CDR3 runs from the conserved cysteine through the conserved F or W. A D gene is named only where the DNA matches it firmly. Size is omitted from some rows. Given values are once, few, many or a class for expanded clones.

v_call: TRBV7-9
d_call: -
j_call: TRBJ2-1
clone_size: -
cdr3_nt: TGTTCCAGCAGCTTAGGCCTAGCCAATGAGCAGTTCTTC
cdr3_aa: CSSSLGLANEQFF

v_call: TRBV6-5
d_call: TRBD1
j_call: TRBJ1-3
clone_size: once
cdr3_nt: TGTGCCAGCAGGCCGGGACAGTGGGGAAACACCATATATTTT
cdr3_aa: CASRPGQWGNTIYF

v_call: TRBV2
d_call: TRBD1
j_call: TRBJ1-2
clone_size: -
cdr3_nt: TGTGCCAGCAGTGATACAGGGGGTAGCTATGGCTACACCTTC
cdr3_aa: CASSDTGGSYGYTF

v_call: TRBV19
d_call: TRBD2
j_call: TRBJ2-1
clone_size: once
cdr3_nt: TGTGCCAGTAGCGAGACTAGCGGGACGGTCGATGAGCAGTTCTTC
cdr3_aa: CASSETSGTVDEQFF

v_call: TRBV7-9
d_call: -
j_call: TRBJ1-1
clone_size: few
cdr3_nt: TGTGCCAGCAGCAGCCGGGCGGGGAACACTGAAGCTTTCTTT
cdr3_aa: CASSSRAGNTEAFF

v_call: TRBV7-2
d_call: TRBD1
j_call: TRBJ2-7
clone_size: -
cdr3_nt: TGTGCCAGCAGACAACAAGGGACAGCCGATTACGAGCAGTACTTC
cdr3_aa: CASRQQGTADYEQYF

v_call: TRBV27
d_call: -
j_call: TRBJ1-6
clone_size: once
cdr3_nt: TGTGCCAGCAGTTCACCCCCAGGTTACGGACCCCTCCACTTT
cdr3_aa: CASSSPPGYGPLHF

v_call: TRBV14
d_call: TRBD2
j_call: TRBJ2-1
clone_size: -
cdr3_nt: TGTGCCAGCAGCCCAATATTCGGGACTAGTAACAATGAGCAGTTCTTC
cdr3_aa: CASSPIFGTSNNEQFF

v_call: TRBV6-5
d_call: -
j_call: TRBJ1-1
clone_size: -
cdr3_nt: TGTGCCAGCAGTTACGGCGACTCTTCTGAAGCTTTCTTT
cdr3_aa: CASSYGDSSEAFF

v_call: TRBV6-5
d_call: TRBD2
j_call: TRBJ2-4
clone_size: -
cdr3_nt: TGTGCCAGCAGTCGGAGGCGGGGGGAGGGAAACATTCAGTACTTC
cdr3_aa: CASSRRRGEGNIQYF

v_call: TRBV19
d_call: -
j_call: TRBJ2-1
clone_size: -
cdr3_nt: TGTGCCAGTAAACCGGGACTCCCTTACAATGAGCAGTTCTTC
cdr3_aa: CASKPGLPYNEQFF

v_call: TRBV28
d_call: TRBD1
j_call: TRBJ1-2
clone_size: -
cdr3_nt: TGTGCCAGCAGTTTTGGGCTAGGTCGGGGGACAGGCGGTATCTATGGCTACACCTTC
cdr3_aa: CASSFGLGRGTGGIYGYTF

v_call: TRBV28
d_call: TRBD1
j_call: TRBJ1-1
clone_size: -
cdr3_nt: TGTGCCAGCAGGGCGGGACAGGGGTACACTGAAGCTTTCTTT
cdr3_aa: CASRAGQGYTEAFF

v_call: TRBV9
d_call: TRBD2
j_call: TRBJ2-1
clone_size: -
cdr3_nt: TGTGCCAGCAGCGTAGACCTACTAGCGGGAGCTGTGAATGAGCAGTTCTTC
cdr3_aa: CASSVDLLAGAVNEQFF

v_call: TRBV7-9
d_call: -
j_call: TRBJ1-2
clone_size: -
cdr3_nt: TGTTCCAGCAGCTTATCTACAGGCCCCCCTGGAGGCTACACCTTC
cdr3_aa: CSSSLSTGPPGGYTF

v_call: TRBV23-1
d_call: TRBD1
j_call: TRBJ2-2
clone_size: -
cdr3_nt: TGCGCCAGCAGTCACATCGGACAGGGAAGCACCGGGGAGCTGTTTTTT
cdr3_aa: CASSHIGQGSTGELFF

v_call: TRBV28
d_call: -
j_call: TRBJ2-7
clone_size: -
cdr3_nt: TGTGCCAGCAGCGGTCGATACGAGCAGTACTTC
cdr3_aa: CASSGRYEQYF

v_call: TRBV11-3
d_call: TRBD2
j_call: TRBJ2-1
clone_size: -
cdr3_nt: TGTGCCAGCAGCTTAGGGTGGGAGCGGGACCATGAGCAGTTCTTC
cdr3_aa: CASSLGWERDHEQFF

v_call: TRBV6-1
d_call: -
j_call: TRBJ1-1
clone_size: -
cdr3_nt: TGTGCCAGCAAGGGGTACACTGAAGCTTTCTTT
cdr3_aa: CASKGYTEAFF

v_call: TRBV15
d_call: -
j_call: TRBJ2-3
clone_size: -
cdr3_nt: TGTGCCACCAGCAGAGGTATAGGAGGGGTCACAGATACGCAGTATTTT
cdr3_aa: CATSRGIGGVTDTQYF

v_call: TRBV11-1
d_call: -
j_call: TRBJ2-1
clone_size: few
cdr3_nt: TGTGCCAGCAGCTTAGCACAGGCAAATGAGCAGTTCTTC
cdr3_aa: CASSLAQANEQFF

v_call: TRBV27
d_call: TRBD1
j_call: TRBJ2-7
clone_size: -
cdr3_nt: TGTGCCAGCAGTAGCCTGGACAGGAGCCACGGCGAGCAGTACTTC
cdr3_aa: CASSSLDRSHGEQYF

v_call: TRBV6-6
d_call: -
j_call: TRBJ1-5
clone_size: few
cdr3_nt: TGTGCCAGCAGTTCCAACAGTTTACAGCCCCAGCATTTT
cdr3_aa: CASSSNSLQPQHF

v_call: TRBV6-6
d_call: -
j_call: TRBJ1-2
clone_size: -
cdr3_nt: TGTGCCAGCAGTTACGAGAGAGCTAACTATGGCTACACCTTC
cdr3_aa: CASSYERANYGYTF

v_call: TRBV7-2
d_call: -
j_call: TRBJ2-1
clone_size: -
cdr3_nt: TGTGCCAGCAGCCCAAGGGGAATACCCTACAATGAGCAGTTCTTC
cdr3_aa: CASSPRGIPYNEQFF

v_call: TRBV7-2
d_call: -
j_call: TRBJ2-7
clone_size: -
cdr3_nt: TGTGCCAGCAGCTTAGAATTCGGGGCCTACGAGCAGTACTTC
cdr3_aa: CASSLEFGAYEQYF

v_call: TRBV7-3
d_call: -
j_call: TRBJ2-7
clone_size: few
cdr3_nt: TGTGCCAGCAGCCCGTTTTCCTACGAGCAGTACTTC
cdr3_aa: CASSPFSYEQYF

v_call: TRBV4-1
d_call: -
j_call: TRBJ2-5
clone_size: -
cdr3_nt: TGCGCCAGCAGCCGCGGCAGGGATAGGACCCAGTACTTC
cdr3_aa: CASSRGRDRTQYF

v_call: TRBV10-3
d_call: -
j_call: TRBJ2-3
clone_size: once
cdr3_nt: TGTGCCATCAGACTCACAGATACGCAGTATTTT
cdr3_aa: CAIRLTDTQYF

v_call: TRBV4-1
d_call: -
j_call: TRBJ1-4
clone_size: -
cdr3_nt: TGCGCCAGCAGCCCCCGGACTTATGCTAATGAAAAACTGTTTTTT
cdr3_aa: CASSPRTYANEKLFF

v_call: TRBV23-1
d_call: TRBD1
j_call: TRBJ1-1
clone_size: -
cdr3_nt: TGCGCCAGCCGCCATGGACAGGTGATTACTGAAGCTTTCTTT
cdr3_aa: CASRHGQVITEAFF

v_call: TRBV20-1
d_call: -
j_call: TRBJ2-7
clone_size: -
cdr3_nt: TGCAGTGGGAGGGCCCTCTACGAGCAGTACTTC
cdr3_aa: CSGRALYEQYF

v_call: TRBV25-1
d_call: TRBD1
j_call: TRBJ1-3
clone_size: -
cdr3_nt: TGTGCCAGCAGTGAATCGACAGGGTGGGGAAACACCATATATTTT
cdr3_aa: CASSESTGWGNTIYF

v_call: TRBV19
d_call: TRBD1
j_call: TRBJ1-2
clone_size: -
cdr3_nt: TGTGCCAGTAGCCGGACAGGGCACTATGGCTACACCTTC
cdr3_aa: CASSRTGHYGYTF

v_call: TRBV2
d_call: TRBD2
j_call: TRBJ2-3
clone_size: -
cdr3_nt: TGTGCCAGCAGTGGACTAGCTACAGATACGCAGTATTTT
cdr3_aa: CASSGLATDTQYF

v_call: TRBV7-9
d_call: TRBD2
j_call: TRBJ2-7
clone_size: -
cdr3_nt: TGTGCCAGCAGCTTGGACACGTATAGCGGGAACCGGGTATTGCGCGAGCAGTACTTC
cdr3_aa: CASSLDTYSGNRVLREQYF

v_call: TRBV7-2
d_call: TRBD1
j_call: TRBJ2-1
clone_size: -
cdr3_nt: TGTGCCAGCAGCGGGGGACAGATAGTATACAATGAGCAGTTCTTC
cdr3_aa: CASSGGQIVYNEQFF

v_call: TRBV7-9
d_call: TRBD1
j_call: TRBJ2-7
clone_size: -
cdr3_nt: TGTGCCAGCAGCTTTGGGACAGGGCCCTACGAGCAGTACTTC
cdr3_aa: CASSFGTGPYEQYF

v_call: TRBV4-3
d_call: TRBD2
j_call: TRBJ2-2
clone_size: -
cdr3_nt: TGCGCCAGCGGAAGACTAGCGGGAACGCCCGGGGAGCTGTTTTTT
cdr3_aa: CASGRLAGTPGELFF

v_call: TRBV7-9
d_call: -
j_call: TRBJ2-7
clone_size: -
cdr3_nt: TGTTCCAGCAGCTTATCTAGGGGGAGCTACGAGCAGTACTTC
cdr3_aa: CSSSLSRGSYEQYF

v_call: TRBV5-6
d_call: TRBD2
j_call: TRBJ2-5
clone_size: -
cdr3_nt: TGTGCCAGCAGCTCAAGGGGACTAGGCCCTGAGACCCAGTACTTC
cdr3_aa: CASSSRGLGPETQYF